The 17 T cell receptor beta chains below were found in one sample sequenced in a study of Ad26.COV2.S vaccination and SARS-CoV-2 variants. Here immunoSEQ multiplex PCR was the method, and the copy in TCRdb shows in-frame clones only, minus some. The repertoire includes some 500,000 clones, roughly nine tenths of them detected once, and around 2.6% sits in the top ten. Regarding treatment: about 20 received Ad26.COV2.S at low or high dose, single or two shots; about 5 received placebo; per-sample allocation not given. Sampling happened 63 days after the first vaccine or placebo injection. The sequencing here drew on peripheral blood, taken in a trial of Ad26.COV2.S vaccine versus placebo. The receptors shown here come from a person between 18 and 60 years old who received the Ad26.COV2.S COVID-19 vaccine or a placebo.

The chain carries TRBV7-3 and TRBJ2-2; a possible D gene is TRBD1 (5 bases). Germline V lookup: CDR1 SGHTA, CDR2 FQGTGA. The CDR3 runs to 12 residues. The germline V and J ends were trimmed by 8 bases and 6 bases, with 10 bases remaining between them. CDR3 sequence: CASGPTAGELFF. The DNA of the CDR3 is TGTGCCAGCGGACCGACAGCCGGGGAGCTGTTTTTT. The variable domain in full, with the rest retrieved from reference TRBV7-3 and TRBJ2-2, is GAGVSQTPSNKVTEKGKYVELRCDPISGHTALYWYRQSLGQGPEFLIYFQGTGAADDSGLPNDRFFAVRPEGSVSTLKIQRTERGDSAVYLCASGPTAGELFFGEGSRLTVL.

The chain joins TRBV7-9 to TRBJ1-2; TRBD1 agrees at 8 bases. Trimming took 0 bases from V and 3 from J; bases not matched to a gene: 3. The CDR3 is 15 amino acids. CDR1 and CDR2 (germline): SEHNR, FQNEAQ (reference sequence). CDR3 protein: CASSLAQGADYGYTF. The CDR3, as DNA: TGTGCCAGCAGCTTAGCGCAGGGGGCGGACTATGGCTACACCTTC.

This chain joins TRBV9 and TRBJ2-5, with TRBD1 identical over 10 bases. V lost 4 bases, J lost 5 bases, and 8 bases stayed unmatched. The germline gives CDR1 SGDLS, CDR2 YYNGEE. This CDR3 comprises 15 residues. The CDR3 region is CASSPRQGAGETQYF. The CDR3 nucleotides read TGTGCCAGCAGCCCGAGACAGGGGGCAGGGGAGACCCAGTACTTC.

The CDR3 sequence: CASSLWGAHEQYF. CDR3 DNA sequence: TGTGCCAGCAGTTTATGGGGCGCCCACGAGCAGTACTTC. The chain joins TRBV28 to TRBJ2-7; D gene ambiguous. In germline, CDR1 is MDHEN, CDR2 SYDVKM. The CDR3 covers 13 residues. V lost 0 bases, J lost 5 bases, and 8 bases lay in between.

V and J are TRBV28 and TRBJ1-3, with D uncertain. Trimming pared 7 bases from V and 8 bases from J, leaving 12 bases between. This CDR3 contains 12 residues. The germline gives CDR1 MDHEN, CDR2 SYDVKM. CDR3 nucleotides: TGTGCCAGCACAACATCTAAGGACACCATATATTTT. Amino acid sequence: CASTTSKDTIYF.

This clone has only a few counts. J is TRBJ1-1 and V is TRBV5-6; no clear D. The CDR3 length is 15 residues. In germline, CDR1 is SGHDT, CDR2 YYEEEE. V was shortened by 3 bases and J by 0 bases, with 12 bases between the two germline ends. CDR3 coding DNA: TGTGCCAGCAGCTCAAGGACGGCCTTGAACACTGAAGCTTTCTTT. It yields the protein CASSSRTALNTEAFF.

V is TRBV10-3 and J is TRBJ1-2, with D maybe TRBD1 (5 bases). This CDR3 is 13 amino acids long. Germline assignment: CDR1 ENHRY and CDR2 SYGVKD. Trimming cost V 4 bases and J 1 base, with 7 bases left between them. In nucleotides, the CDR3 is TGTGCCATCAGTGGACAGCTTAACTATGGCTACACCTTC. Translated, it gives CAISGQLNYGYTF.

This clone was detected once. The chain is built from TRBV13 and TRBJ1-2; 9 bases are shared with TRBD1. With V trimmed by 5 bases and J by 2 bases, 6 bases remained unmatched. This CDR3 has 15 amino acids. The germline V gene encodes CDR1 PRHDT and CDR2 FYEKMQ (reference sequence). Here the CDR3 reads CASSTRTGANYGYTF. Here the CDR3 DNA reads TGTGCCAGCAGCACCCGGACAGGGGCAAACTATGGCTACACCTTC.

The V gene is TRBV6-5, the J gene TRBJ1-1, with D unresolved. The CDR3 has 13 residues. Trimming pared 2 bases from V and 8 bases from J, leaving 12 bases between. In germline, CDR1 is MNHEY, CDR2 SVGAGI. The CDR3 protein is CASSYGVDREAFF. The CDR3 coding sequence is TGTGCCAGCAGTTACGGGGTCGACCGAGAAGCTTTCTTT.

This chain's CDR3 is CASSLGSPFPYGYTF. The CDR3 coding sequence is TGTGCCAGCAGCTTGGGGTCACCGTTTCCCTATGGCTACACCTTC. V and J are TRBV5-5 and TRBJ1-2; no clear D gene. Germline V gene sequence: CDR1 SGHKS, CDR2 YYEKEE (reference sequence). V shed 0 bases and J shed 4 bases, with 13 bases lying between them. The CDR3 runs to 15 residues.

The chain is built from TRBV12-3 or TRBV12-4 and TRBJ1-6, with a possible D match to TRBD1 (5 bases). This CDR3 comprises 13 residues. Trimming pared 6 bases from V and 10 bases from J, leaving 13 bases between. CDR3 loop: CASSPGYQSPLHF. The CDR3 bases are TGTGCCAGCAGCCCAGGGTATCAGTCACCCCTCCACTTT.

The chain has TRBV7-3 and TRBJ2-1; D may be TRBD1 or TRBD2 (5 bases each). Per germline, CDR1 SGHTA and CDR2 FQGTGA. Trimming left V 5 bases short and J 1 base short, with 18 bases between. This CDR3 contains 17 residues. Here the CDR3 reads CASSPVRGTRSYNEQFF. The CDR3 nucleotides are TGTGCCAGCAGCCCCGTGAGAGGGACCCGTTCCTACAATGAGCAGTTCTTC.

The CDR3 loop reads CASSQDFGNQPQHF. CDR3 in DNA: TGCGCCAGCAGCCAAGATTTCGGGAATCAGCCCCAGCATTTT. The V and J genes are TRBV4-1 and TRBJ1-5, with D unresolved. Deletions cut 0 bases from V and 4 bases from J, with 7 bases between. CDR1 and CDR2 from the germline V gene are MGHRA and YSYEKL. This CDR3 comprises 14 residues.

The genes are TRBV7-2 and TRBJ2-1; 7 bases line up with TRBD2. The CDR3 extends over 15 amino acids. Losses at the gene ends were 5 bases for V and 6 bases for J; bases not matched to a gene: 10. CDR1 and CDR2 from the germline V gene are SGHTA and FQGNSA. The CDR3 DNA reads as TGTGCCAGCAGCAATGCCGGGACTATAGGCAATGAGCAGTTCTTC. This sequence encodes CASSNAGTIGNEQFF.

DNA of the CDR3: TGTGCCAGCAGCTTTACGTCCGGCTACACCTTC. It yields the protein CASSFTSGYTF. This chain links TRBV5-6 with TRBJ1-2, with D unclear. There are 11 residues in the CDR3. CDR1 is SGHDT, CDR2 YYEEEE, per germline. V was clipped by 2 bases and J by 8 bases, with 7 bases between them.

The chain is built from TRBV28 and TRBJ1-2, with D hard to call. The CDR3 is made up of 12 amino acids. Per the germline V gene, CDR1 is MDHEN and CDR2 is SYDVKM. V shed 3 bases and J shed 4 bases, with 6 bases lying between them. The CDR3, as DNA: TGTGCCAGCAGTTTCCTACTCTATGGCTACACCTTC. Translating gives CASSFLLYGYTF.

This rearrangement joins TRBV13 to TRBJ2-1; no definite D call. The V end lost 0 bases, the J end lost 4 bases, and 10 bases lay between the germline ends. The CDR3 has 15 residues. Germline CDR1 PRHDT, CDR2 FYEKMQ (reference sequence). The CDR3 reads CASSLGLTIYNEQFF. The CDR3, as DNA: TGTGCCAGCAGCTTAGGACTGACAATTTACAATGAGCAGTTCTTC.